This T cell receptor (beta chain) was observed in a study of OX40 agonist ivuxolimab in advanced cancers. Study-level information: Patients were dosed with the agonistic anti-OX40 (CD134) antibody ivuxolimab. The dose-escalation cohort was around 83% male, with a mean age of 60 years, ranging about 23 to 79. General observations from the study: Fewer expanded clones were found on average in CD4+ than in CD8+ T cells.

Autoimmune disease history or systemic immunosuppression meant exclusion. This clone was observed a handful of times. Its antigen is unidentified. Repertoires were generated with immunoSEQ multiplex PCR, while TCRdb's copy carries only in-frame clones and drops some. The data hold 100,000 or so clones, with about 88% observed a single time. The sequencing here drew on CD4+ or CD8+ T cells sorted from blood, taken in a trial of the OX40 agonist ivuxolimab. The sequence came from an adult with an advanced solid tumor such as melanoma, head and neck, liver or kidney cancer.

Written as DNA, the CDR3 is TGTGCCAGCTCACCTAACAGCAATCAGCCCCAGCATTTT. This gives the protein CASSPNSNQPQHF. The chain employs TRBV18 and TRBJ1-5; D is unresolved. V gave up 3 bases and J gave up 1 base, with 4 bases separating them. This CDR3 comprises 13 residues. In germline, CDR1 is KGHSH, CDR2 LQKENI.